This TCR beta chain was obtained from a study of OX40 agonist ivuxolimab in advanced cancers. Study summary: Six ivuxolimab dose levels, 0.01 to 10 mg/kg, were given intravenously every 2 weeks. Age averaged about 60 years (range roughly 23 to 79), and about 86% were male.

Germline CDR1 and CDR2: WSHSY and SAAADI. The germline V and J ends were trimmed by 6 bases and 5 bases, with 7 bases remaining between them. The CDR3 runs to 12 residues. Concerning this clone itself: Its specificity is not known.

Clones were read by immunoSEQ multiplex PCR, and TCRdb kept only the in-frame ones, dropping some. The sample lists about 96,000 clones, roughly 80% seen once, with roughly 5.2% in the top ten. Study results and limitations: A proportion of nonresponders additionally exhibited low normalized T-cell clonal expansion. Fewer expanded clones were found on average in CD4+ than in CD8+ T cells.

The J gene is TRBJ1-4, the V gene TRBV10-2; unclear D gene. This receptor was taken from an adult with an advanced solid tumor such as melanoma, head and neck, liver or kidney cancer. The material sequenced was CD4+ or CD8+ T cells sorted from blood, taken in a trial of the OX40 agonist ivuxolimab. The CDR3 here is CASRATNEKLFF. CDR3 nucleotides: TGCGCCAGCAGGGCCACGAATGAAAAACTGTTTTTT.